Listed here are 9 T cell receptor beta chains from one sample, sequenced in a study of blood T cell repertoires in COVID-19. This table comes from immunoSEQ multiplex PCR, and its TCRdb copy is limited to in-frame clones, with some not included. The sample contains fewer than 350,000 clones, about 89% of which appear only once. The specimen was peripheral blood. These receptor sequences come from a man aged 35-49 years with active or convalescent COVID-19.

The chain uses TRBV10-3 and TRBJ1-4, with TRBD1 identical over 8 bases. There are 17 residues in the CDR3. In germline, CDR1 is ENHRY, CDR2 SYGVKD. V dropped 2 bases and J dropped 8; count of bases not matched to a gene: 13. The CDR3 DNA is TGTGCCATCAGTGAGCTGGACAGGGCACGGGCTAGAGAAAAACTGTTTTTT. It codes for CAISELDRARAREKLFF.

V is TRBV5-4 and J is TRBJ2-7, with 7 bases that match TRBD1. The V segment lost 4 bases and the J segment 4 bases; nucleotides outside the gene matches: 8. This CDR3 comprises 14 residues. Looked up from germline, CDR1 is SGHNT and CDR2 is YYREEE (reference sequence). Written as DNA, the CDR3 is TGTGCCAGCAGCCACCGGGACAGAGGGTACGAGCAGTACTTC. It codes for CASSHRDRGYEQYF.

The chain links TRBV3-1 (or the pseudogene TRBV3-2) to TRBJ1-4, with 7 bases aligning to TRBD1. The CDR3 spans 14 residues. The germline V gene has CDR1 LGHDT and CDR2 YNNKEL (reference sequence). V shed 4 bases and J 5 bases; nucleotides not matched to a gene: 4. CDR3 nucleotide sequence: TGTGCCAGCAGCCCGGACAGGCGGAATGAAAAACTGTTTTTT. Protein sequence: CASSPDRRNEKLFF.

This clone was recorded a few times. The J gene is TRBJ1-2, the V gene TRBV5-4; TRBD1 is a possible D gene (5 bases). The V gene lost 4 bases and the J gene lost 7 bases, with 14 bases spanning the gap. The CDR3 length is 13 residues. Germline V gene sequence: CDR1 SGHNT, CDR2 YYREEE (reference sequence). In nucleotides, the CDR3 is TGTGCCAGCAGCCAGACAGCAGAAGGTGGCTACACCTTC. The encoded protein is CASSQTAEGGYTF.

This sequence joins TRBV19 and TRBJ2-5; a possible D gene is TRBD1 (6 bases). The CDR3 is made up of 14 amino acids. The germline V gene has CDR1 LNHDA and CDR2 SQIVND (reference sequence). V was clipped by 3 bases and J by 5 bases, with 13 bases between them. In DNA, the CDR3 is TGTGCCAGTAGTATGGGGGCAGGGTGGGAGACCCAGTACTTC. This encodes CASSMGAGWETQYF.

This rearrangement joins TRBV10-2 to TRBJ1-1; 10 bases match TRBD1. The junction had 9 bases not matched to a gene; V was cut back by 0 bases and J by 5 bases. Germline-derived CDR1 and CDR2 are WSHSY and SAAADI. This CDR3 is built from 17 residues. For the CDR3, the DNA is TGCGCCAGCAGTGAGTCAAGAGGACAGGGGGGAAGGACTGAAGCTTTCTTT. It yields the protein CASSESRGQGGRTEAFF.

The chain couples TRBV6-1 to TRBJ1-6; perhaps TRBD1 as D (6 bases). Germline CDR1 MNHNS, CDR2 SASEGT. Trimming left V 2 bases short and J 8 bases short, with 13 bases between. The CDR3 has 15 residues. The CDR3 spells CASSESGGMHSPLHF. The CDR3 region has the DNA TGTGCCAGCAGTGAATCGGGGGGCATGCATTCACCCCTCCACTTT.

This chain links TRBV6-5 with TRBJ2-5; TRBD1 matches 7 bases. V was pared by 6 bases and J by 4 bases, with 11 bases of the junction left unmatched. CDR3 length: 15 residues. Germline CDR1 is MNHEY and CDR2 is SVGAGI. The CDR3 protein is CASSQRNRGVETQYF. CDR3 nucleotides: TGTGCCAGCAGCCAAAGAAACAGGGGAGTAGAGACCCAGTACTTC.

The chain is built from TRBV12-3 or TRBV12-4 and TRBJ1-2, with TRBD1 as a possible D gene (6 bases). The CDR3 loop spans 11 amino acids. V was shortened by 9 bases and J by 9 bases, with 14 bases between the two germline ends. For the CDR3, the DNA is TGTGCCAGAGGGGACAAAGGGCGCTACACCTTC. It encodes CARGDKGRYTF.